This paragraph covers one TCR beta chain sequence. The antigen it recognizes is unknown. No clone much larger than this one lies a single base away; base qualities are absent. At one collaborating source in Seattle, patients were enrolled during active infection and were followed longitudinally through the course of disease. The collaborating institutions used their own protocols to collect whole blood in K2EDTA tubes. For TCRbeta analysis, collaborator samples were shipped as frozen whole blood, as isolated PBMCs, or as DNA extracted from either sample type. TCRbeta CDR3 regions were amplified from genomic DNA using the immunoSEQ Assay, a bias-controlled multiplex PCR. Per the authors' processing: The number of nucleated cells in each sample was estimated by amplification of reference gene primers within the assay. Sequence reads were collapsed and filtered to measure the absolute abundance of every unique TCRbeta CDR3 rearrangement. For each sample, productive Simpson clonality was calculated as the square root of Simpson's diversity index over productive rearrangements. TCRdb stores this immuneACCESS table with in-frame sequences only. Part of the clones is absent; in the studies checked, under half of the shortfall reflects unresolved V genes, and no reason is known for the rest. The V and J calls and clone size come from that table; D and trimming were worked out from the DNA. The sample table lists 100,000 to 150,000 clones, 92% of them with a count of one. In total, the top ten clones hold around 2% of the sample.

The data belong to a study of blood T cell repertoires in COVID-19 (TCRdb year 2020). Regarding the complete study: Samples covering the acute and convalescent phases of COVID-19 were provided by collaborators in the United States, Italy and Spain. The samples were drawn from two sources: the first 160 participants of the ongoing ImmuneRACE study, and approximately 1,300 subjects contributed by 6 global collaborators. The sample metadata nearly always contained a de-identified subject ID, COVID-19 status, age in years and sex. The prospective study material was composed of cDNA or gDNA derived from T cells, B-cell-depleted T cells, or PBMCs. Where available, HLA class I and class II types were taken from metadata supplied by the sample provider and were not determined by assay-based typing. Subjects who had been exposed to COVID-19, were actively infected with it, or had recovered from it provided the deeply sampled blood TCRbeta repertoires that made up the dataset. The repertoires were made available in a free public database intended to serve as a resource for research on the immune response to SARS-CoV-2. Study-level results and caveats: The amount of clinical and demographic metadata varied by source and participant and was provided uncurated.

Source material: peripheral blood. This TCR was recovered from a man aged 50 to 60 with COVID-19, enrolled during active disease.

The DNA is as follows: TGTGCCAGCAGCGGATTAACGACGGAGAACTATGGCTACACCTTC. It translates as CASSGLTTENYGYTF. The V and J segments used are TRBV9 and TRBJ1-2; the D gene is not confidently resolved. The trim is 3 bases for V and 2 bases for J, with a gap of 14 bases between the germline ends. The CDR3 measures 15 amino acids from cysteine to phenylalanine. Of all the DNA, just the CDR3 is kept, 45 bases in frame from base 1. CDR1 is given as SGDLS and CDR2 as YYNGEE, both from the germline V gene.